These 10 T cell receptor beta chains were sequenced from one sample in a study of shared clonotypes between healthy human individuals (TCRdb year 2020). The library was prepared using the immunoSEQ multiplex PCR assay. In TCRdb, the immuneACCESS table is reduced to in-frame sequences with V and J assigned. These tables do not hold every clone; where another copy was compared, an unresolved V gene accounts for under half, and the others remain unexplained. This sample lists around 1.5 million clones; 95% to 99% were detected once. 0.4% to 0.45% of the sample comes from the top ten. The sample taken for sequencing was naive CD4+ T cells sorted from blood. The cell subset or site tag for this specimen amounts to: CD45RA+ positively selected. The receptors derive from a man aged 30 to 45 in good health.

The chain recombines TRBV7-2 with TRBJ2-7; TRBD2 agrees at 13 bases. The CDR3 extends over 14 amino acids. The germline V gene encodes CDR1 SGHTA and CDR2 FQGNSA. Unmatched junction bases numbered 3, after V lost 5 bases and J lost 5 bases. The DNA for the CDR3 is TGTGCCAGCAGCCAACTAGCGGGAGGGGACGAGCAGTACTTC. Translating gives CASSQLAGGDEQYF.

As DNA, the CDR3 is TGTGCCATCAGCCTAGACAAGGACTCTGGAAACACCATATATTTT. Translating it yields CAISLDKDSGNTIYF. The rearrangement uses TRBV10-3 and TRBJ1-3; D unclear. CDR1 is ENHRY and CDR2 is SYGVKD in the germline V gene. The length of the CDR3 is 15 residues. V dropped 6 bases and J dropped 0 bases, with 12 bases sitting between them.

Only one count was recorded for this clone. The CDR3 coding sequence is TGCGCCAGCAGCTTGGAAGGGTTTCGTGGCTACACCTTC. Its translation: CASSLEGFRGYTF. This chain connects TRBV5-1 to TRBJ1-2; no clear D gene. Germline V lookup: CDR1 SGHRS, CDR2 YFSETQ. V dropped 0 bases and J dropped 7 bases, with 10 bases sitting between them. This CDR3 spans 13 amino acids.

The chain couples TRBV7-6 to TRBJ1-1; weak D call: TRBD1 (6 bases). This CDR3 contains 15 residues. From germline, CDR1 is SGHVS and CDR2 FNYEAQ. V was clipped by 5 bases and J by 5 bases, with 18 bases between them. The CDR3 nucleotides are TGTGCCAGCAGCCCCCCTGGGGGCAGGTTAACTGAAGCTTTCTTT. Translated, it gives CASSPPGGRLTEAFF.

The gene calls are TRBV7-9 and TRBJ1-5; 11 nucleotides agree with TRBD1. The germline V gene encodes CDR1 SEHNR and CDR2 FQNEAQ (reference sequence). The V gene end was trimmed by 4 bases and the J gene end by 7 bases; junction bases not matched to a gene: 3. The CDR3 has 14 amino acids. The CDR3, as DNA: TGTGCCAGCAGCTGGGGACAGGGGGGACAGCCCCAGCATTTT. It specifies CASSWGQGGQPQHF.

Of note for this clone: The same CDR3 also results from other DNA sequences found in this sample. The V call is TRBV18, the J call TRBJ1-5; 10 bases are a match to TRBD1. This CDR3 is 16 amino acids long. Looked up from germline, CDR1 is KGHSH and CDR2 is LQKENI. The V segment lost 2 bases and the J segment 2 bases; nucleotides outside the gene matches: 3. The chain's CDR3 is CASSPIGTGGNQPQHF. CDR3 DNA sequence: TGTGCCAGCTCACCAATAGGGACAGGGGGCAATCAGCCCCAGCATTTT.

V usage is TRBV19 and J usage is TRBJ2-7, with a possible D match to TRBD1 (6 bases). Germline V gene data show CDR1 as LNHDA and CDR2 as SQIVND (reference sequence). V dropped 4 bases and J dropped 9 bases, with 16 bases sitting between them. This CDR3 spans 13 amino acids. CDR3 nucleotide sequence: TGTGCCAGTAGTAGTGGCTCAGGGGTAGGGCAGTACTTC. As protein: CASSSGSGVGQYF. The whole variable domain, filled in from reference TRBV19 and TRBJ2-7, reads DGGITQSPKYLFRKEGQNVTLSCEQNLNHDAMYWYRQDPGQGLRLIYYSQIVNDFQKGDIAEGYSVSREKKESFPLTVTSAQKNPTAFYLCASSSGSGVGQYFGPGTRLTVT.

This chain connects TRBV6-1 to TRBJ2-1, with D tentatively TRBD2 (5 bases). V gave up 6 bases and J gave up 4 bases, with 16 bases separating them. Germline loops: CDR1 MNHNS, CDR2 SASEGT. This CDR3 is built from 15 residues. The CDR3 coding sequence is TGTGCCAGCAGGGGGTTAGCGTCTCCTTACAATGAGCAGTTCTTC. This encodes CASRGLASPYNEQFF.

Concerning this clone itself: The same CDR3 can be traced to other DNA sequences in this sample. The genes are TRBV7-8 and TRBJ2-7; the D is unclear. Germline loops: CDR1 SGHVS, CDR2 FQNEAQ. The CDR3 loop spans 13 amino acids. V shed 1 base and J shed 3 bases, with 7 bases lying between them. The CDR3, as DNA: TGTGCCAGCAGCTTAGGGCTAGGCTACGAGCAGTACTTC. Its protein is CASSLGLGYEQYF.

The rearrangement uses TRBV30 and TRBJ2-1, with 8 bases matching TRBD2. J gave up 14 bases and V 3 bases, and 12 bases lay outside the gene matches. CDR1 GTSNPN and CDR2 SVGIG come from the germline V gene (reference sequence). CDR3 size: 13 residues. The CDR3 here is CAWRNSGVGAEFF. CDR3 DNA: TGTGCCTGGAGGAATAGCGGGGTCGGAGCGGAGTTCTTC.